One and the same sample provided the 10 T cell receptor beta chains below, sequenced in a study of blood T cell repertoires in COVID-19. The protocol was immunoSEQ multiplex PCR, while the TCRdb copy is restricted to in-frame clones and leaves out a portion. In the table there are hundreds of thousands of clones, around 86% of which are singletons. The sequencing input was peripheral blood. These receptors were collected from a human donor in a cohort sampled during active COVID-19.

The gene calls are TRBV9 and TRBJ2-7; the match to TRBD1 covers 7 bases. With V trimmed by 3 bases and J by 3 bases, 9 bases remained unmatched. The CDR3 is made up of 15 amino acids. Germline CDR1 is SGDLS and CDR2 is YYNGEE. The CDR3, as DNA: TGTGCCAGCAGCGGGCAGGGGGATAATCGCTACGAGCAGTACTTC. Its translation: CASSGQGDNRYEQYF.

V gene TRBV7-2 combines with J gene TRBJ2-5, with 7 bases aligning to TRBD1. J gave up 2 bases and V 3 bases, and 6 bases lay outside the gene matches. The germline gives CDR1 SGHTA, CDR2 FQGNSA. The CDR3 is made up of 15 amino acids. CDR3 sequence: CASSFRDRLQETQYF. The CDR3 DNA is TGTGCCAGCAGCTTTCGGGACAGACTACAAGAGACCCAGTACTTC.

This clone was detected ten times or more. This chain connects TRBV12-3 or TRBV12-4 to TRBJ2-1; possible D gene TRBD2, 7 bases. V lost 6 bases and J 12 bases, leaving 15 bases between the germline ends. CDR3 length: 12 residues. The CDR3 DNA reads TGTGCCAGCAGACTGGGGGGGGCCGGGCAGTTCTTC. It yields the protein CASRLGGAGQFF.

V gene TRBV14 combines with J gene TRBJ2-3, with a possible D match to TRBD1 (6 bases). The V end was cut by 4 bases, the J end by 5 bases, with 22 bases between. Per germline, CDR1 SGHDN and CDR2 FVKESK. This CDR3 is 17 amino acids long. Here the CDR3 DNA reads TGTGCCAGCAGCCGTGAGACAGGTCGGTGGAGGTTAGATACGCAGTATTTT. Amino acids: CASSRETGRWRLDTQYF.

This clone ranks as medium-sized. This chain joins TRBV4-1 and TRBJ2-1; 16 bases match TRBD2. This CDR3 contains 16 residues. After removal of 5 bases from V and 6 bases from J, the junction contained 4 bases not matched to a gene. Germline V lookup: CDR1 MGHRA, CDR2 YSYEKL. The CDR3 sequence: CASSEGTSGGANEQFF. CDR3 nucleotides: TGCGCCAGCAGCGAGGGGACTAGCGGGGGGGCCAATGAGCAGTTCTTC.

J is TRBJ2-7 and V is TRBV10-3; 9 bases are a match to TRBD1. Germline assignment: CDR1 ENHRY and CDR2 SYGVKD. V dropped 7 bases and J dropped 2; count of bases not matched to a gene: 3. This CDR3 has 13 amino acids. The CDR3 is CAINRDRAYEQYF. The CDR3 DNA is TGTGCCATCAACCGGGACAGGGCCTACGAGCAGTACTTC.

The CDR3 is CAWSRGAGNTIYF. The CDR3 region has the DNA TGTGCCTGGAGCAGGGGAGCTGGAAACACCATATATTTT. This rearrangement joins TRBV30 to TRBJ1-3, with a possible D match to TRBD1 (6 bases). V was cut by 3 bases and J by 2 bases, with 8 bases left in between. The germline V gene has CDR1 GTSNPN and CDR2 SVGIG (reference sequence). CDR3 length: 13 residues.

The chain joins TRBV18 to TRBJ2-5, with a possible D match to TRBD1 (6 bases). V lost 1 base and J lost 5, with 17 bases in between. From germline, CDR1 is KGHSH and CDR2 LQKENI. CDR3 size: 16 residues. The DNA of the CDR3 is TGTGCCAGCTCACCACGGTTGTCTCCTGGACAGGAGACCCAGTACTTC. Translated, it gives CASSPRLSPGQETQYF.

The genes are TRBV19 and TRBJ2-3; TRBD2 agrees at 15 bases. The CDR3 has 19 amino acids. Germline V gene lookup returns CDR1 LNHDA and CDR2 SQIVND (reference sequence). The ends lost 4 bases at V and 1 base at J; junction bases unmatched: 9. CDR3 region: CASSTGLAGGPGGTDTQYF. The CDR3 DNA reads TGTGCCAGTAGTACCGGACTAGCGGGAGGGCCTGGGGGCACAGATACGCAGTATTTT.

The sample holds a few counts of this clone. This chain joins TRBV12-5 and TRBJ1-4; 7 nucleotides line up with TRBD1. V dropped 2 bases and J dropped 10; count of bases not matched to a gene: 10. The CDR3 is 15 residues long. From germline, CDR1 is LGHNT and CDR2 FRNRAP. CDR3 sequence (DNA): TGTGCTAGTGGTTTGAGTCAAGGGGGCCACGGAAAACTGTTTTTT. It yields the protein CASGLSQGGHGKLFF.